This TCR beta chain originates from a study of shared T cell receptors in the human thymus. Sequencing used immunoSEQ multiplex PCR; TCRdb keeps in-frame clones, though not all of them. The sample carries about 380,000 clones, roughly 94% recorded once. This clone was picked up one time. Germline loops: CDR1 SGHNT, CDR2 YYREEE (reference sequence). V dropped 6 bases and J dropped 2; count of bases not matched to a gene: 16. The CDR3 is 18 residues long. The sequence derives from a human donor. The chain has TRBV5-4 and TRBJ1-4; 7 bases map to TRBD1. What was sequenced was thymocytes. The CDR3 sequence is CASTLKTGKEGTNEKLFF. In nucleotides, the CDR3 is TGTGCCAGCACCCTCAAGACAGGGAAAGAGGGGACTAATGAAAAACTGTTTTTT.